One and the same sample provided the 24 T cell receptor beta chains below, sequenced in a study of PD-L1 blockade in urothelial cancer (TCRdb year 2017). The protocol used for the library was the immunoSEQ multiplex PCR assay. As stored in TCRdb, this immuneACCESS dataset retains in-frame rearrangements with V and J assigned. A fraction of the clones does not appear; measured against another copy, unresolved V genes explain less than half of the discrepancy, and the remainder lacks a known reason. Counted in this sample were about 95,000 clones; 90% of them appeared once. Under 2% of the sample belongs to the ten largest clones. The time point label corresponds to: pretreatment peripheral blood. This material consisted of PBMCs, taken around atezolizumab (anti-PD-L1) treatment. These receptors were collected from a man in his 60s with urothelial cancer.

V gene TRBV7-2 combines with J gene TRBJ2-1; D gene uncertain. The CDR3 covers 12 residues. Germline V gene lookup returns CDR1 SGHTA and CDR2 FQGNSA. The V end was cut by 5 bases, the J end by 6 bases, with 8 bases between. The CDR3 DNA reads TGTGCCAGCAGCGAACAGTCCAATGAGCAGTTCTTC. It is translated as CASSEQSNEQFF.

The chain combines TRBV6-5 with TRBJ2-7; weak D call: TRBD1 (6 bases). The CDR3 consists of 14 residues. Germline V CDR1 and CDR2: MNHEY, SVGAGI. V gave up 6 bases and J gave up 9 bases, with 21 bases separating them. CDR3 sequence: CASSLDGQTQRQYF. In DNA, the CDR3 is TGTGCCAGCAGCCTTGACGGACAGACCCAAAGGCAGTACTTC.

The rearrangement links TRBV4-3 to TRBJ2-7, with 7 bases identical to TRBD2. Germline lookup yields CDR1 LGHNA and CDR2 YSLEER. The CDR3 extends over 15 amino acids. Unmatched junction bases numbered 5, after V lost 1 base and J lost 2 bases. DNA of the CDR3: TGCGCCAGCAGCCAAGTCGCTAGCGGCACCTACGAGCAGTACTTC. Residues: CASSQVASGTYEQYF.

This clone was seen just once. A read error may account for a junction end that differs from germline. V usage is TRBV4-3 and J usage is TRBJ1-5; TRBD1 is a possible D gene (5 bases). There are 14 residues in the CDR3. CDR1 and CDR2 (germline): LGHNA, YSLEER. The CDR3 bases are TGCGCCAGCAGCAAAGACGGGGGAAATCAGCCCCAGCATTTT. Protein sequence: CASSKDGGNQPQHF.

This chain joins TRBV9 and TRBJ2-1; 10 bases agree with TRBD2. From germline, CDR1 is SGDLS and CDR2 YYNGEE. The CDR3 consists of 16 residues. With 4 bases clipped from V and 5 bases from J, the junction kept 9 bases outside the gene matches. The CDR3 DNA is TGTGCCAGCAGCCCCCGGACTAGCGGAGCCCACAATGAGCAGTTCTTC. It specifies CASSPRTSGAHNEQFF.

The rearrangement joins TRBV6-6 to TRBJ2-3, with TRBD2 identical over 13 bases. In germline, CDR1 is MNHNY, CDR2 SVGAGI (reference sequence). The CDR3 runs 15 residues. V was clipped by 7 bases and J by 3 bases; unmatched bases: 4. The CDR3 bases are TGTGCCAGCAACCCGACTAGCGGGAGGACAGATACGCAGTATTTT. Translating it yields CASNPTSGRTDTQYF.

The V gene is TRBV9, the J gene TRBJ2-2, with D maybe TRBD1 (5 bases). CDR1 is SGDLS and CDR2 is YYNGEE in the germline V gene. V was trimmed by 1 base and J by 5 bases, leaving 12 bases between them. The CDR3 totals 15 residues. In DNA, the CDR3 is TGTGCCAGCAGCGTACAACCAAGACAGACCGGGGAGCTGTTTTTT. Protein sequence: CASSVQPRQTGELFF.

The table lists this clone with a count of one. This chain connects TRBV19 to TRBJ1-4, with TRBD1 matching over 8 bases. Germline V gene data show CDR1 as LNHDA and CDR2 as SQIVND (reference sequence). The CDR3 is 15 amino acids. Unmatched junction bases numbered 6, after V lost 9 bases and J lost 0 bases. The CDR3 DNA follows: TGTGCCAGCAGGGACAGGCATGCAACTAATGAAAAACTGTTTTTT. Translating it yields CASRDRHATNEKLFF.

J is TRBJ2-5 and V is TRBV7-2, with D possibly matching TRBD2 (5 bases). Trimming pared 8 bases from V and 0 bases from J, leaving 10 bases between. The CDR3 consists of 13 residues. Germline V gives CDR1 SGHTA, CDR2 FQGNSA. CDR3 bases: TGTGCCAGCCGCTCGGGGTACCAAGAGACCCAGTACTTC. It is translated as CASRSGYQETQYF.

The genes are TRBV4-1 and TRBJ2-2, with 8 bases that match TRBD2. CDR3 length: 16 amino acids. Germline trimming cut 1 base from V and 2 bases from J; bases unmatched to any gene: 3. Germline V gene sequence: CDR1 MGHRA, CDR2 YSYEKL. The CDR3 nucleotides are TGCGCCAGCAGCCAAGGGGGACTAGTAAACACCGGGGAGCTGTTTTTT. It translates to CASSQGGLVNTGELFF.

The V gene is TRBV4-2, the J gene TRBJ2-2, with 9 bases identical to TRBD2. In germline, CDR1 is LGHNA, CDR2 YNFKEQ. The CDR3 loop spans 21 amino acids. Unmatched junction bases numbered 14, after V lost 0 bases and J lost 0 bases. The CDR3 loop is CASSQEGGSGGLISNTGELFF. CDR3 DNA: TGTGCCAGCAGCCAAGAAGGGGGTAGCGGGGGACTTATCTCGAACACCGGGGAGCTGTTTTTT.

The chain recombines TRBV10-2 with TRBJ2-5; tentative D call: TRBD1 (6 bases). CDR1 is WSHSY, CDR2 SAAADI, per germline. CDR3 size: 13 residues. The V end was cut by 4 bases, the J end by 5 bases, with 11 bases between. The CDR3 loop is CASSGTVVETQYF. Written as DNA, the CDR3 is TGCGCCAGCAGTGGGACAGTCGTTGAGACCCAGTACTTC.

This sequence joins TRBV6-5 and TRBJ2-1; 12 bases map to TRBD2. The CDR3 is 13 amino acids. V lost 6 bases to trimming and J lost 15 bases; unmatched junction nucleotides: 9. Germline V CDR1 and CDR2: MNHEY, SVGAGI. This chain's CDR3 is CASRGLAGGSLFF. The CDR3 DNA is TGTGCCAGCAGGGGGCTAGCGGGAGGGTCATTGTTCTTC.

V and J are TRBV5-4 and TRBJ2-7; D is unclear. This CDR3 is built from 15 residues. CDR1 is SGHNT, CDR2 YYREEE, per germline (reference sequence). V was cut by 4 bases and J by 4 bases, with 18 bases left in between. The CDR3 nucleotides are TGTGCCAGCAGCCTAGGCCTTAACACGGATTACGAGCAGTACTTC. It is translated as CASSLGLNTDYEQYF.

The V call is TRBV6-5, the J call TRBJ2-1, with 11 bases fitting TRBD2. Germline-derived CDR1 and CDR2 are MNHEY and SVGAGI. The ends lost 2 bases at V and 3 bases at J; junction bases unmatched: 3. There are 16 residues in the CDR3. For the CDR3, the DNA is TGTGCCAGCAGTTACACAGGACTAGCGGGCTACAATGAGCAGTTCTTC. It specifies CASSYTGLAGYNEQFF.

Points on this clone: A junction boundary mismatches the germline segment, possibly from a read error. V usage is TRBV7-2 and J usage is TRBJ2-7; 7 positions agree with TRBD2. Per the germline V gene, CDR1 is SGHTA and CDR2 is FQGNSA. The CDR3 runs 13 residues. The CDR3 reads CASSFGGEPLRYF. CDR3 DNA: TGTGCCAGCAGCTTTGGGGGGGAGCCCCTTCGCTATTTC.

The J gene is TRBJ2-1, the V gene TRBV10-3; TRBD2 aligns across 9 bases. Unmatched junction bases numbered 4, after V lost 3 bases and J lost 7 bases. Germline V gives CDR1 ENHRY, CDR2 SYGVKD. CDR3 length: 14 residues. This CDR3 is CAISDGGGDNEQFF. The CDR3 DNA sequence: TGTGCCATCAGTGACGGCGGGGGGGATAATGAGCAGTTCTTC.

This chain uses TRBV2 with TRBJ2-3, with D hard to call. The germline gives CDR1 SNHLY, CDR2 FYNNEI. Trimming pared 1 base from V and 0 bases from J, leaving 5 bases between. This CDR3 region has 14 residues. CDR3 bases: TGTGCCAGCAGTGAAGGGCTGAGCACAGATACGCAGTATTTT. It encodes CASSEGLSTDTQYF. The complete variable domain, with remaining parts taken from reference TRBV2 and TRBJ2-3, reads EPEVTQTPSHQVTQMGQEVILRCVPISNHLYFYWYRQILGQKVEFLVSFYNNEISEKSEIFDDQFSVERPDGSNFTLKIRSTKLEDSAMYFCASSEGLSTDTQYFGPGTRLTVL.

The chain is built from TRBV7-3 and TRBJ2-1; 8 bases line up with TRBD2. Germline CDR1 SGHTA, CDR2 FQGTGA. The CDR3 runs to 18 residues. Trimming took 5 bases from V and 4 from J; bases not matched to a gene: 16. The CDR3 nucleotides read TGTGCCAGCAGCCCAGAACTATTAAGCGGGAGAGAATACAATGAGCAGTTCTTC. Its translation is CASSPELLSGREYNEQFF.

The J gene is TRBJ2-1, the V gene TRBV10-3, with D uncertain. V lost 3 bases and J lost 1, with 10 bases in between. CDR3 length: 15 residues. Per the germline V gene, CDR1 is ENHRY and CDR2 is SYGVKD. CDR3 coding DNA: TGTGCCATCAGTGACTCAGGTGGGTCCTACAATGAGCAGTTCTTC. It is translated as CAISDSGGSYNEQFF.

CDR3 nucleotide sequence: TGTGCCGGTATCGATAACAGGGGACATCCTTTTTGGGAGCAGTACTTC. This sequence encodes CAGIDNRGHPFWEQYF. The V gene is TRBV19, the J gene TRBJ2-7, with 7 bases that match TRBD1. The V segment lost 11 bases and the J segment 7 bases; nucleotides outside the gene matches: 23. This CDR3 is built from 16 residues. CDR1 is LNHDA and CDR2 is SQIVND in the germline V gene (reference sequence).

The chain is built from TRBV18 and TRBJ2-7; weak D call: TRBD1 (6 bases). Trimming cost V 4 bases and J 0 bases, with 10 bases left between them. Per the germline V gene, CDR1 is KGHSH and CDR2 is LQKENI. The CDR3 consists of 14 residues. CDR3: CASSHDRNSYEQYF. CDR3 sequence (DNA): TGTGCCAGCTCACACGACAGGAACTCCTACGAGCAGTACTTC.

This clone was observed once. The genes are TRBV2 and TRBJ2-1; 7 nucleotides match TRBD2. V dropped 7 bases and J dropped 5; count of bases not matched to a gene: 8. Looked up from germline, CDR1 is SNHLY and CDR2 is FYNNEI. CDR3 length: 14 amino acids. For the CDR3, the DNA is TGTGCCAGCAAGGAACTAGCGACCAACAATGAGCAGTTCTTC. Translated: CASKELATNNEQFF.

This chain's CDR3 is CASSQVSGTNTGELFF. CDR3 coding DNA: TGTGCCAGCAGCCAAGTAAGCGGGACGAACACCGGGGAGCTGTTTTTT. The chain combines TRBV4-2 with TRBJ2-2; 7 bases are a match to TRBD2. CDR1 and CDR2 (germline): LGHNA, YNFKEQ. The CDR3 totals 16 residues. The trim removed 1 base at V and 0 bases at J, leaving 2 bases unmatched.